What follows is one T cell receptor beta chain and its context. The clone's antigen remains unknown. Per-nucleotide qualities are absent, and no much larger clonotype sits a single base away. The donors belonged to the validation cohort of under 150 subjects, which was separate from the approximately 610-subject first cohort. These data are taken from a study of cytomegalovirus exposure and HLA in healthy donors (dated by TCRdb to 2016 to 2017). With regard to the full study: According to a later analysis, one platform produced both the roughly 130 validation repertoires and the roughly 650 repertoires of the first cohort. The aim of the study was to test whether cataloging public T cell receptors could identify signatures of past pathogen exposure. A separate validation cohort of more than 100 different subjects was used in addition to the 666-subject first cohort. The study combined high-throughput TCR immunosequencing, statistical association of individual TCRs with disease status, and machine learning to predict cytomegalovirus infection status. What the study reported, not specific to this receptor: In a later analysis, TCRs clustered in the first cohort were found to also tend to co-occur in the 100 to 150 validation repertoires, with 94% of cluster scores above 0. A later analysis had no HLA typing for the validation cohort, so co-occurrence there was scored across all 110 or so repertoires. According to the authors, the approach could potentially be generalized to other disease states and immunological phenotypes. A few of the identified cytomegalovirus-associated TCR beta chains were confirmed in vitro to be specific for cytomegalovirus antigens. In both the original and validation cohorts, the classifier was reported to diagnose cytomegalovirus status with high specificity and sensitivity. In the study, about 150 TCR beta chains were listed as associated with cytomegalovirus. Across donors, most TCR sequences were observed very rarely, whereas some public TCRs were present in many individuals.

The library came from the immunoSEQ multiplex PCR assay. Per the original workflow: A statistical classification framework was built for diagnosing cytomegalovirus status from the catalog of TCR beta chain sequences. TCRdb holds this immuneACCESS table with in-frame rearrangements only. Some clones are missing; in checked studies, unresolved V genes explain under half, and the rest has no known cause. V and J calls and clone size are copied from that table; D and trimming were computed from the DNA. Within this sample are about 200,000 clones, with approximately 87% of them counted one time only. About 6% of the sample is in the top ten clones. Between the V and J ends, shortened by 4 bases and 2 bases respectively, the junction contains 13 bases. The germline V gene encodes CDR1 LGHNT and CDR2 FRNRAP. The CDR3 spans 15 residues, from the cysteine through the phenylalanine. The sequence is cut down to CDR3 DNA, 45 bases in frame from base 1.

The sequence derives from a young woman in good health and CMV-seronegative. The chain employs TRBV12-5 and TRBJ2-3; no D gene call is confident. Specimen: PBMCs. CDR3 loop: CASGSDGQFTDTQYF. The sequenced DNA is TGTGCTAGTGGTTCTGACGGGCAATTCACAGATACGCAGTATTTT.